Given below is one T cell receptor beta chain in context. The antigen remains unidentified. V shed 3 bases and J 6 bases; nucleotides not matched to a gene: 7. CDR3 length: 16 residues. Germline V lookup: CDR1 MNHEY, CDR2 SMNVEV (reference sequence). 60 Vbeta and 13 Jbeta primers were used in PCR. TCRdb's copy holds only in-frame clones and misses some; the assay was immunoSEQ multiplex PCR. The data contain 90,000 or so clones, around 78% of them singletons. These data originate in a study of cytomegalovirus exposure and HLA in healthy donors. Study in general: Approximately 83 million unique TCRs from HLA-typed donors were held in an early data release. The Caucasian-associated ancestry cluster contained roughly four fifths of the 300 to 450 genotyped donors.

Study findings and constraints: Presence/absence analysis assumed near-uniform sequencing depth across donors.

The chain combines TRBV27 with TRBJ2-4; TRBD2 matches 11 bases. Sequencing used PBMCs. This clonotype was sampled from a male donor in good health and CMV-seropositive. The CDR3 DNA reads TGTGCCAGCAGTTTGTATAGCGGGAGGGAGGGAAACATTCAGTACTTC. Protein sequence: CASSLYSGREGNIQYF.